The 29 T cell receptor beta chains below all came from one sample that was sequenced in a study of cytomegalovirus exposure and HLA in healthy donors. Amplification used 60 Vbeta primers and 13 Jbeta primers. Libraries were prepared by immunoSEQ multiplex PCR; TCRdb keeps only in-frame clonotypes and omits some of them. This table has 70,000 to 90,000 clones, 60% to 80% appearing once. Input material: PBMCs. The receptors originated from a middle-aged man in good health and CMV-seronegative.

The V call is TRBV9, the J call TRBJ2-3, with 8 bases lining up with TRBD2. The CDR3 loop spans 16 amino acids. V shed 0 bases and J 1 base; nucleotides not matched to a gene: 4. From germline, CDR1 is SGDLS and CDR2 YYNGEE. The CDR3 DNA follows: TGTGCCAGCAGCGTAGCGGGAGCGGGAGGCACAGATACGCAGTATTTT. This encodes CASSVAGAGGTDTQYF.

CDR3 sequence: CASRTAHSGTNTGELFF. The DNA of the CDR3 is TGTGCCAGCAGAACTGCTCATAGCGGGACGAACACCGGGGAGCTGTTTTTT. The chain recombines TRBV6-4 with TRBJ2-2, with TRBD2 matching 8 bases. Germline V CDR1 and CDR2: MRHNA, SNTAGT. The CDR3 length is 17 residues. The junction had 9 bases not matched to a gene; V was cut back by 6 bases and J by 0 bases.

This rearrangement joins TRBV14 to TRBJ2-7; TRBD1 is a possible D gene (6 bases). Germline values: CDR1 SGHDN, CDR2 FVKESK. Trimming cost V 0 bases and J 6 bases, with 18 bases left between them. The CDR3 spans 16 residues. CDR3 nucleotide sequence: TGTGCCAGCAGCCAAGATCGAACAGGGTTAAGGTCCGAGCAGTACTTC. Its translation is CASSQDRTGLRSEQYF. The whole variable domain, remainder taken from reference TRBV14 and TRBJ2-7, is EAGVTQFPSHSVIEKGQTVTLRCDPISGHDNLYWYRRVMGKEIKFLLHFVKESKQDESGMPNNRFLAERTGGTYSTLKVQPAELEDSGVYFCASSQDRTGLRSEQYFGPGTRLTVT.

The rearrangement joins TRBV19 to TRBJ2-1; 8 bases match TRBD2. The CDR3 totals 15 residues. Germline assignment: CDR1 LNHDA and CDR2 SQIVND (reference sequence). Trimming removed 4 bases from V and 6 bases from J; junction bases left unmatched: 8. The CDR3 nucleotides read TGTGCCAGTAGTAGCTTCGGGGGGGACCTCAATGAGCAGTTCTTC. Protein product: CASSSFGGDLNEQFF.

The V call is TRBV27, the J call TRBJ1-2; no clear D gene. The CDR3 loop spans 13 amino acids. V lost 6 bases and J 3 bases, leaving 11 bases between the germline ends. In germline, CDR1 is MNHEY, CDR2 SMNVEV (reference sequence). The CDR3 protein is CASRPGSHYGYTF. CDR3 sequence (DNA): TGTGCCAGCAGACCGGGGAGTCACTATGGCTACACCTTC.

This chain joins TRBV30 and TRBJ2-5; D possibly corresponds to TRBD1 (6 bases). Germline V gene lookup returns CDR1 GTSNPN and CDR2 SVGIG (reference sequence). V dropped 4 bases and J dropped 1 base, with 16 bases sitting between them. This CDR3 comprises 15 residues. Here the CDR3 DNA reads TGTGCCTGGAACGACCGGAGGACAGTCCAAGAGACCCAGTACTTC. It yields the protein CAWNDRRTVQETQYF.

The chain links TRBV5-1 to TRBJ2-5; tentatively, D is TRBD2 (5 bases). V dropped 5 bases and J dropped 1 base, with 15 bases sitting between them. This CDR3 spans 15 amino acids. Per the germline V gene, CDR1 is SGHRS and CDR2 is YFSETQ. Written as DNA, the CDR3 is TGCGCCAGCAGGTGGACCAGCGGCGCCCAAGAGACCCAGTACTTC. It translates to CASRWTSGAQETQYF.

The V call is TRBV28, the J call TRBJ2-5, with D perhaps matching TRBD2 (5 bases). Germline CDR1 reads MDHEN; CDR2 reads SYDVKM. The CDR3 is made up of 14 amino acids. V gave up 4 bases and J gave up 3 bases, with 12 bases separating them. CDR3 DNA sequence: TGTGCCAGCAGTTCGCCGGGAAAGAAAGAGACCCAGTACTTC. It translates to CASSSPGKKETQYF.

The CDR3 loop is CSVRGKGDRVIPYGYTF. The CDR3 nucleotides are TGCAGCGTTCGTGGAAAGGGGGACAGGGTGATTCCGTATGGCTACACCTTC. The chain combines TRBV29-1 with TRBJ1-2; TRBD1 matches 9 bases. The V segment lost 5 bases and the J segment 5 bases; nucleotides outside the gene matches: 18. CDR1 is SQVTM and CDR2 is ANQGSEA in the germline V gene. This CDR3 region has 17 residues.

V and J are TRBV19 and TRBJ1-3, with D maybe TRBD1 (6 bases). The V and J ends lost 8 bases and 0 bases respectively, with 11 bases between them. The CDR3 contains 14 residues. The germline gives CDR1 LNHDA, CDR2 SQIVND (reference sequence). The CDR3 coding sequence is TGTGCCAGTCGGGACATTTCCTCTGGAAACACCATATATTTT. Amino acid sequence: CASRDISSGNTIYF.

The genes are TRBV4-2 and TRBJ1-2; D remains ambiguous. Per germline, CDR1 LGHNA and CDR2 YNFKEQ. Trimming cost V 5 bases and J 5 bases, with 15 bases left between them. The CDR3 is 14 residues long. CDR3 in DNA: TGTGCCAGCAGCTGGGAGGGCGGACTTTATGGCTACACCTTC. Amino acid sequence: CASSWEGGLYGYTF.

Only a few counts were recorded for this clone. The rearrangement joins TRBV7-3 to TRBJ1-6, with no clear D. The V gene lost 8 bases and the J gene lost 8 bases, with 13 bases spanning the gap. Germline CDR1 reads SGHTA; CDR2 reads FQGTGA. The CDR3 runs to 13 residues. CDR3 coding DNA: TGTGCCAGCGGGCCCACAATAGATTCACCCCTCCACTTT. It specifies CASGPTIDSPLHF.

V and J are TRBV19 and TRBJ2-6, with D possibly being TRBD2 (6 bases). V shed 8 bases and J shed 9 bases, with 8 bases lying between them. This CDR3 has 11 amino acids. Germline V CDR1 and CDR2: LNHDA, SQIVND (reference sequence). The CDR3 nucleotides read TGTGCCAGTCGGGGGTTCAACGTCCTGACTTTC. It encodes CASRGFNVLTF.

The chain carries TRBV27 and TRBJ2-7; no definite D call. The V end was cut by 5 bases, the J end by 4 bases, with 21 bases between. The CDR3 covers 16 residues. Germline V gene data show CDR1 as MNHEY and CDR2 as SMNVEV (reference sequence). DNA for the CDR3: TGTGCCAGCAGTCTCAGGTTTCCCCCGTGGCATTACGAGCAGTACTTC. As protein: CASSLRFPPWHYEQYF.

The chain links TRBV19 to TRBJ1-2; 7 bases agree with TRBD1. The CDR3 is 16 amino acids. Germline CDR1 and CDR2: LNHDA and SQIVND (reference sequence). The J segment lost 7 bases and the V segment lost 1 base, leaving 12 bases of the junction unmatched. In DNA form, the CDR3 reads TGTGCCAGTAGTATAGGAGCTTCAGGGGGGACGCGTGGCTACACCTTC. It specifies CASSIGASGGTRGYTF.

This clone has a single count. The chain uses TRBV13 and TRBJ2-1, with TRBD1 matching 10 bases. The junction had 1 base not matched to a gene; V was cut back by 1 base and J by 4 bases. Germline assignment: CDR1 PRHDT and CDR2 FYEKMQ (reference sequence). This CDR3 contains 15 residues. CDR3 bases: TGTGCCAGCAGCTTAGTGGGACAGGGGTACAATGAGCAGTTCTTC. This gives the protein CASSLVGQGYNEQFF.

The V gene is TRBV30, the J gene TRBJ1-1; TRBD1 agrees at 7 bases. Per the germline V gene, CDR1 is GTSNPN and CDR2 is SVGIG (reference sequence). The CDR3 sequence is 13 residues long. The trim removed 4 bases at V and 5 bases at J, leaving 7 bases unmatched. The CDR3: CAWNWDSGTEAFF. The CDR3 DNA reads TGTGCCTGGAACTGGGACAGCGGGACTGAAGCTTTCTTT.

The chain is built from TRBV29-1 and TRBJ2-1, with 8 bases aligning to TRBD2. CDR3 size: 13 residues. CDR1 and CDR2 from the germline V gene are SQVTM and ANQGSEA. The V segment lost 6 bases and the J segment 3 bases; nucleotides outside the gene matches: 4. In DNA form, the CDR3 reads TGCAGCGTGGGGCGGGGGGTCTACAATGAGCAGTTCTTC. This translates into CSVGRGVYNEQFF.

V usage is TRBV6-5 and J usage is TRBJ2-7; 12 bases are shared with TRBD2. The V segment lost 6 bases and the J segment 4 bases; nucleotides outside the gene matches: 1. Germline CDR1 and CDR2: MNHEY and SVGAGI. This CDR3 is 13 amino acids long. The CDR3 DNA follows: TGTGCCAGCAGGACTAGCGGGAGTTACGAGCAGTACTTC. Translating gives CASRTSGSYEQYF.

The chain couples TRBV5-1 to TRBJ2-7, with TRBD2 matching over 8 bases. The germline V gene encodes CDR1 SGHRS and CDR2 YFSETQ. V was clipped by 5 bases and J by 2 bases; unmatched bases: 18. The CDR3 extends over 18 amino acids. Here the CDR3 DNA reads TGCGCCAGCAGTGCGGAGTGGCGGGGGGCCTCCGGAGCCTACGAGCAGTACTTC. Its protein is CASSAEWRGASGAYEQYF.

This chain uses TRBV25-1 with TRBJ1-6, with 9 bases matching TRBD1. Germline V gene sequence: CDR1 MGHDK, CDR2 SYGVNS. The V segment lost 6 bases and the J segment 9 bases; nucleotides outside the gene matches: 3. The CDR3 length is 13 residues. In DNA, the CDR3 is TGTGCCAGCAGGGACAGGGGAAGTTCACCCCTCCACTTT. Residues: CASRDRGSSPLHF.

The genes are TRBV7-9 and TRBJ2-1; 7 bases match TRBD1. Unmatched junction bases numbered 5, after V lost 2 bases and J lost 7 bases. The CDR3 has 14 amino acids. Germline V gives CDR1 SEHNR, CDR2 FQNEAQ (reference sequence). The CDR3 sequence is CASSLPQTGNEQFF. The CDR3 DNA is TGTGCCAGCAGCTTACCCCAGACAGGGAATGAGCAGTTCTTC.

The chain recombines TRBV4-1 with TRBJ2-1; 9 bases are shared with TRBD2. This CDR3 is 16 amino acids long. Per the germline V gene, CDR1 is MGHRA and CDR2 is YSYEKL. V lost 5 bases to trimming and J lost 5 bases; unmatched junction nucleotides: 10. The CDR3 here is CASSSYPRTSDNEQFF. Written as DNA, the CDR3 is TGCGCCAGCAGCTCATATCCAAGGACTAGCGACAATGAGCAGTTCTTC.

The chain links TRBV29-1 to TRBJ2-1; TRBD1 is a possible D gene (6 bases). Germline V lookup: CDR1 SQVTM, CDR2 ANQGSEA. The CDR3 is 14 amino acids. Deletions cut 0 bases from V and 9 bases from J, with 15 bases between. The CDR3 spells CSVEELQGSTEQFF. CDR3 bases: TGCAGCGTTGAAGAATTACAGGGTAGTACTGAGCAGTTCTTC.

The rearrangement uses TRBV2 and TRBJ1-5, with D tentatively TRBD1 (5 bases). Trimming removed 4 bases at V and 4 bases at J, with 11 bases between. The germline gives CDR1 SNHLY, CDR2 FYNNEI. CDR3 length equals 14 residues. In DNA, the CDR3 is TGTGCCAGCAGTGTTATATCAGGGAATCAGCCCCAGCATTTT. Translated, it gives CASSVISGNQPQHF.

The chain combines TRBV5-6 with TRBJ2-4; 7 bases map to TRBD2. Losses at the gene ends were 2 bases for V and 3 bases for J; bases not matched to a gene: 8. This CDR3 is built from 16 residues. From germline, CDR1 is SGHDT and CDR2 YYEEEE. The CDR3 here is CASSFGLAENKNIQYF. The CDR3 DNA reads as TGTGCCAGCAGCTTTGGGCTAGCGGAGAACAAAAACATTCAGTACTTC.

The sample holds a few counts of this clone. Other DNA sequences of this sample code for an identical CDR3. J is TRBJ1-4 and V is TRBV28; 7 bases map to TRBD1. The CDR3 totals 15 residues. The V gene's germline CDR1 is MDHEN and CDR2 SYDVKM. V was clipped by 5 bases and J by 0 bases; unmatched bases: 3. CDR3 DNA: TGTGCCAGCAGTCCCGGACAGGCAACTAATGAAAAACTGTTTTTT. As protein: CASSPGQATNEKLFF.

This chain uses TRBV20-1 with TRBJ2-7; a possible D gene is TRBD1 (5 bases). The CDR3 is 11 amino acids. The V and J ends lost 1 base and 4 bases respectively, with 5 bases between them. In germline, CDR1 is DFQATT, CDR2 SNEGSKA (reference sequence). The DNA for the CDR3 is TGCAGTGCTAGAGGGACATACGAGCAGTACTTC. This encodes CSARGTYEQYF.

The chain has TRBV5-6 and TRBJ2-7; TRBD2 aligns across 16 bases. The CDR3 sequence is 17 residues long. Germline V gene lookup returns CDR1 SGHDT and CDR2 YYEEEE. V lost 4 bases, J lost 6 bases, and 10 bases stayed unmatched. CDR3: CASSPRGLAGGPPEQYF. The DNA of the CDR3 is TGTGCCAGCAGCCCTCGGGGACTAGCGGGAGGGCCCCCCGAGCAGTACTTC.